These T cell receptor beta chains were read from a single sample in a study of shared clonotypes between healthy human individuals. Libraries were prepared by immunoSEQ multiplex PCR; TCRdb keeps only in-frame clonotypes and omits some of them. The table includes a few million clones, 90% to 97% detected once. Input material: naive CD4+ T cells sorted from blood. These receptor sequences come from a young man in good health. Both conserved end residues are part of each CDR3. A D gene is named only where the DNA matches it firmly. Some rows have no size entry. The others give once, few or many, or a class for an expanded clone.

D: TRBD1
V: TRBV5-1
size: -
J: TRBJ2-2
DNA: TGCGCCAGCAGCTCTAGGACAGGCTCTACGAACACCGGGGAGCTGTTTTTT
CDR3: CASSSRTGSTNTGELFF

D: -
V: TRBV27
size: -
J: TRBJ1-3
DNA: TGTGCCAGCAGTCCTTTGGGGGGCAGATCTGGAAACACCATATATTTT
CDR3: CASSPLGGRSGNTIYF

D: TRBD1
V: TRBV5-4
size: -
J: TRBJ1-5
DNA: TGTGCCACAAGTAATGTTGGGGAGGGGGCCCAGCCCCAGCATTTT
CDR3: CATSNVGEGAQPQHF

D: TRBD2
V: TRBV11-2
size: -
J: TRBJ2-1
DNA: TGTGCCAGCAGCTTAGTGATAGCGGGAGGCCCGTACAATGAGCAGTTCTTC
CDR3: CASSLVIAGGPYNEQFF

D: TRBD2
V: TRBV5-1
size: -
J: TRBJ2-3
DNA: TGCGCCAGCAGCCCCGGCTTAGCGGGGACAGATACGCAGTATTTT
CDR3: CASSPGLAGTDTQYF

D: TRBD1
V: TRBV5-1
size: -
J: TRBJ2-5
DNA: TGCGCCAGCAGCCCAAACAGGGTAGGGGGCCACCAAGAGACCCAGTACTTC
CDR3: CASSPNRVGGHQETQYF

D: -
V: TRBV5-4
size: -
J: TRBJ2-2
DNA: TGTGCCAGCAGTTTCCCCGTCACCGGGGAGCTGTTTTTT
CDR3: CASSFPVTGELFF

D: -
V: TRBV11-2
size: -
J: TRBJ1-1
DNA: TGTGCCAGCAGCTTAACGAGGGGCACTGAAGCTTTCTTT
CDR3: CASSLTRGTEAFF

D: TRBD1
V: TRBV9
size: -
J: TRBJ1-6
DNA: TGTGCCAGCAGCGTAACAGGGGCCGTGGGTAATTCACCCCTCCACTTT
CDR3: CASSVTGAVGNSPLHF

D: -
V: TRBV5-6
size: -
J: TRBJ2-5
DNA: TGTGCCAGCAGCTCGGCTACAGACCCTGGGGAGACCCAGTACTTC
CDR3: CASSSATDPGETQYF

D: -
V: TRBV10-1
size: -
J: TRBJ1-1
DNA: TGCGCCAGCAGTGACCGCGGTCTGGGCACTGAAGCTTTCTTT
CDR3: CASSDRGLGTEAFF

D: -
V: TRBV2
size: -
J: TRBJ2-2
DNA: TGTGCCAGCAGTACACAGGGACCGGGGGAGCTGTTTTTT
CDR3: CASSTQGPGELFF

D: -
V: TRBV19
size: once
J: TRBJ2-5
DNA: TGTGCCAGTAGGCCGTACGGCGCGGGAGAGACCCAGTACTTC
CDR3: CASRPYGAGETQYF

D: TRBD1
V: TRBV7-9
size: -
J: TRBJ2-5
DNA: TGTGCCAGCAGCTTAGGGGTGGGACAGCAAGAGACCCAGTACTTC
CDR3: CASSLGVGQQETQYF

D: -
V: TRBV30
size: -
J: TRBJ1-1
DNA: TGTGCCTGGAGGCCGGGTAGGGAAGCTTTCTTT
CDR3: CAWRPGREAFF

D: -
V: TRBV2
size: -
J: TRBJ1-2
DNA: TGTGCCAGCAGTGAAGCAGGAAAGGGAGGTATATATGGCTACACCTTC
CDR3: CASSEAGKGGIYGYTF

D: -
V: TRBV6-1
size: -
J: TRBJ1-4
DNA: TGTGCCAGCAGTGAAGGGTCCGCAACTAATGAAAAACTGTTTTTT
CDR3: CASSEGSATNEKLFF

D: -
V: TRBV4-3
size: once
J: TRBJ2-5
DNA: TGCGCCAGCAGCCAAGAGGGGAGGGAGACCCAGTACTTC
CDR3: CASSQEGRETQYF

D: -
V: TRBV5-1
size: -
J: TRBJ1-2
DNA: TGCGCCAGCCTCGTTACAGCAGGGGCTAACTATGGCTACACCTTC
CDR3: CASLVTAGANYGYTF

D: -
V: TRBV28
size: -
J: TRBJ2-3
DNA: TGTGCCAGCAGTAAGGGCACGGGGCTTGCGACAGATACGCAGTATTTT
CDR3: CASSKGTGLATDTQYF

D: -
V: TRBV6-5
size: -
J: TRBJ1-2
DNA: TGTGCCAGCAGTCGGAGGGCCGCTGATGGCTACACCTTC
CDR3: CASSRRAADGYTF

D: -
V: TRBV10-1
size: -
J: TRBJ1-2
DNA: TGCGCCAGCAGGTCCACCGACAGGACTACCTATGGCTACACCTTC
CDR3: CASRSTDRTTYGYTF

D: -
V: TRBV28
size: -
J: TRBJ2-1
DNA: TGTGCCAGCAGTTCCCCCAATGAGCAGTTCTTC
CDR3: CASSSPNEQFF

D: -
V: TRBV7-2
size: -
J: TRBJ1-1
DNA: TGTGCCAGCAGCTCGGAGATGAACACTGAAGCTTTCTTT
CDR3: CASSSEMNTEAFF